The present T cell receptor (beta chain) was sequenced within a study of T cells in Graves' hyperthyroidism and ophthalmopathy. Study outcomes and limitations: Ophthalmopathy was predicted by the model a median of roughly 6 months ahead of onset.

The germline V gene encodes CDR1 SGHKS and CDR2 YYEKEE (reference sequence). The CDR3 is made up of 19 amino acids. Trimming cost V 3 bases and J 5 bases; bases outside gene matches: 21. Amplified TCR beta CDR3 regions came from RNA transcripts. TCR CDR3 underwent first-round RT-PCR with the HTBI primer set. TCRdb re-derived calls from the multiplex PCR reads in MiXCR, one entry per CDR3 protein. The sample has about 320,000 distinct CDR3 sequences, approximately 15% seen once. About this clonotype: Its antigen is not known.

The clonotype was recovered from a young man with Graves' hyperthyroidism. The sequencing input was blood. The chain is built from TRBV5-5 and TRBJ2-5, with TRBD1 matching over 8 bases. CDR3 sequence reads: CASSSQFTTGGELFETQYF. In DNA, the CDR3 is TGTGCCAGCAGCTCCCAATTCACTACAGGGGGAGAATTATTCGAGACCCAGTACTTC.